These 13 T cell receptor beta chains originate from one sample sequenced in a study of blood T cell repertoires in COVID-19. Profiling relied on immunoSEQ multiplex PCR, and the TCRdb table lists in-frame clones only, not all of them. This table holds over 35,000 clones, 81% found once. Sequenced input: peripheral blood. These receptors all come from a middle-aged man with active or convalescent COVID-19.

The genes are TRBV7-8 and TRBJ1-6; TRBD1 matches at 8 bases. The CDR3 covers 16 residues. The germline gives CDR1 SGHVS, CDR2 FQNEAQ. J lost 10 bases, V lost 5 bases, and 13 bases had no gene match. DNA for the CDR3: TGTGCCAGCAGCAACGAGATGGGGACAGGTATCTCACCCCTCCACTTT. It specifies CASSNEMGTGISPLHF.

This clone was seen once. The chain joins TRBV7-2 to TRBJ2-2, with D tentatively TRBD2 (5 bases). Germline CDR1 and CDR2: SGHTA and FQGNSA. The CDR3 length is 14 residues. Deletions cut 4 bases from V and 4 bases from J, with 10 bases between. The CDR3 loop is CASSWPGFTGELFF. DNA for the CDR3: TGTGCCAGCAGCTGGCCGGGGTTCACCGGGGAGCTGTTTTTT.

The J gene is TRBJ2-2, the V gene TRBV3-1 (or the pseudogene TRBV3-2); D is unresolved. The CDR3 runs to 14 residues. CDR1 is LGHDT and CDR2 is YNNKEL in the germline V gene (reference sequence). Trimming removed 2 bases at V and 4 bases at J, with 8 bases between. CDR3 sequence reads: CASSQNTGTGELFF. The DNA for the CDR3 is TGTGCCAGCAGCCAAAATACCGGCACCGGGGAGCTGTTTTTT.

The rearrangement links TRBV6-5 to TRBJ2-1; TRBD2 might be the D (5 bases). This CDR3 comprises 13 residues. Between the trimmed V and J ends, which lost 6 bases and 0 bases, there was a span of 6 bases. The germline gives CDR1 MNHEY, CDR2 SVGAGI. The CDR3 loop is CASREVSYNEQFF. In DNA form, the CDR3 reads TGTGCCAGCAGGGAGGTCTCCTACAATGAGCAGTTCTTC.

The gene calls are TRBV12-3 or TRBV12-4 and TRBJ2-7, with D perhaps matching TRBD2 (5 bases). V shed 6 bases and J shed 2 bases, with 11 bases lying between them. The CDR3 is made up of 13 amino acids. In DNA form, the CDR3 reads TGTGCCAGCAGCACCGCGGGTCCCTACGAGCAGTACTTC. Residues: CASSTAGPYEQYF.

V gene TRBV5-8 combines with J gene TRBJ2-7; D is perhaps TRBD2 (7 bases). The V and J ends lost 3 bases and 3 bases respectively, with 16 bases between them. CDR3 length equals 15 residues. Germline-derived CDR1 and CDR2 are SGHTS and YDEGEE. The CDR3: CASSYRGAFIYEQYF. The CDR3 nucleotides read TGTGCCAGCAGCTATCGGGGGGCGTTTATCTACGAGCAGTACTTC.

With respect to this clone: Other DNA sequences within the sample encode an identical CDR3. The CDR3 bases are TGCGCCAGCAGCCAAGATCTTAGCTCTGGAAACACCATATATTTT. Amino acids: CASSQDLSSGNTIYF. The genes are TRBV4-3 and TRBJ1-3, with D unresolved. CDR1 is LGHNA and CDR2 is YSLEER in the germline V gene. Trimming removed 0 bases at V and 0 bases at J, with 6 bases between. CDR3 length: 15 residues.

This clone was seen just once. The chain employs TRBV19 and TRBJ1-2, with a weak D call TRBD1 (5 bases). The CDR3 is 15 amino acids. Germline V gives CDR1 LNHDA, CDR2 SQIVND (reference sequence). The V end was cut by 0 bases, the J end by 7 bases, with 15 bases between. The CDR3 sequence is CASSIDLWTTGGYTF. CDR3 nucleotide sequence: TGTGCCAGTAGTATAGATCTTTGGACAACAGGTGGCTACACCTTC.

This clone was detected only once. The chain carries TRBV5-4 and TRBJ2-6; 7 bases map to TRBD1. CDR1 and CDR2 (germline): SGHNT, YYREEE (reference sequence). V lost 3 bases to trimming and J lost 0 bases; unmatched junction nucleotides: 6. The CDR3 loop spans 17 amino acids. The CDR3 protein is CASSYGQASSGANVLTF. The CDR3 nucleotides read TGTGCCAGCAGCTACGGACAGGCCTCCTCTGGGGCCAACGTCCTGACTTTC.

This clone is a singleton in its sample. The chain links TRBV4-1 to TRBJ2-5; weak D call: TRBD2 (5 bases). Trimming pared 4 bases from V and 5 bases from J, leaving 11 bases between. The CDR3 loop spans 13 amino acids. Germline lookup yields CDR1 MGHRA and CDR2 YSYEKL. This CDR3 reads CASSPRTRETQYF. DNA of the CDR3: TGCGCCAGCAGCCCCCGGACTCGCGAGACCCAGTACTTC.

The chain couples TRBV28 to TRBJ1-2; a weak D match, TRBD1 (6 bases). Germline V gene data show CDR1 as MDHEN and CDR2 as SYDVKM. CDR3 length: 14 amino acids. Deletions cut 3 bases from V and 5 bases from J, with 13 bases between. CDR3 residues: CASSFLGGDYGYTF. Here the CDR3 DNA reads TGTGCCAGCAGTTTTTTAGGGGGGGATTATGGCTACACCTTC.

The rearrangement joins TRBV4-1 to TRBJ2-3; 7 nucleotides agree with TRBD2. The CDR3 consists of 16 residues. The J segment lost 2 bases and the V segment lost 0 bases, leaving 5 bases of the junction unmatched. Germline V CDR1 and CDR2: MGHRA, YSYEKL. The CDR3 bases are TGCGCCAGCAGCCAAGAGCTAGCGGAGCTCACAGATACGCAGTATTTT. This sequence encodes CASSQELAELTDTQYF.

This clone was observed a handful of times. CDR3 nucleotide sequence: TGTGCCAGCAGCGGCAGGGGCTCGCATCAGCCCCAGCATTTT. It encodes CASSGRGSHQPQHF. The rearrangement joins TRBV7-9 to TRBJ1-5; a possible D gene is TRBD1 (6 bases). The ends were cut back, 5 bases at V and 5 bases at J, with 13 bases in the middle. CDR3 length equals 14 residues. CDR1 and CDR2 (germline): SEHNR, FQNEAQ (reference sequence).